This entry is about one T cell receptor (beta chain). Its antigen is still unknown. This sample is drawn from a study of T cell responses to AZD1222 COVID-19 vaccine. Regarding the study as a whole: Nearly half of spike-specific TCRs reportedly go after variant regions that carry no mutations. Clonal diversity may have been underestimated in mostly white British donors.

The repertoire was sequenced with immunoSEQ multiplex PCR; TCRdb's copy has only in-frame clones and lacks some. The sample holds roughly 49,000 clones, approximately 86% seen once. Germline-derived CDR1 and CDR2 are SGHRS and YFSETQ. V gave up 4 bases and J gave up 4 bases; unmatched junction bases: 6. The CDR3 has 15 amino acids. This chain uses TRBV5-1 with TRBJ1-4, with 8 bases lining up with TRBD1. The sample consisted of peripheral blood, taken 28 days after the second AZD1222 dose. The sequence was collected from an adult who received the AZD1222 COVID-19 vaccine. The CDR3 DNA is TGCGCCAGCAGCCCCTTGGGACAGGTTAATGAAAAACTGTTTTTT. It encodes CASSPLGQVNEKLFF.